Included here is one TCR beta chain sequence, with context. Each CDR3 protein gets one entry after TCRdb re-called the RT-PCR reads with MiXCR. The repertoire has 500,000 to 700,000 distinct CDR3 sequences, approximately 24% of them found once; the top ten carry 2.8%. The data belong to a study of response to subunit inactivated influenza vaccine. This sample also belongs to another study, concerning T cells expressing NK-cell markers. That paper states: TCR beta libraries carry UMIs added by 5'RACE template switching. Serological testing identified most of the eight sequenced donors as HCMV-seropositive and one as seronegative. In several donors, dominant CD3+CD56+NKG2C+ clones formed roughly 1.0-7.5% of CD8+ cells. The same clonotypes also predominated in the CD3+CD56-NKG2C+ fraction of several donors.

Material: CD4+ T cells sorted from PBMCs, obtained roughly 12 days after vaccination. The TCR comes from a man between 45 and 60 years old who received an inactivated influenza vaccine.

CDR3 sequence: CASSTPGLAGGELFF. For the CDR3, the DNA is TGCGCCAGCAGTACGCCGGGACTAGCTGGAGGGGAGCTGTTTTTT. The chain recombines TRBV5-1 with TRBJ2-2, with 9 bases lining up with TRBD2. The CDR3 covers 15 residues. Trimming took 5 bases from V and 8 from J; bases not matched to a gene: 10. Germline values: CDR1 SGHRS, CDR2 YFSETQ.